A selection of T cell receptor beta chains follows, all from one sample in a study of blood T cells in healthy people across ages. TCRdb ran MiXCR on the 5' RACE reads and lists one entry per CDR3 protein. The sample includes some 290,000 distinct CDR3 sequences, 27% of them seen just once. Source material: blood. The receptors were gathered from a woman aged 70 to 79 in good health. Each CDR3 is given with its conserved first and last residue. Fields, in order: V gene, J gene, D gene, clone size, CDR3 DNA, CDR3 protein. A D gene is named only where the DNA matches it firmly. Clone size appears in some rows only: once, few, many, or a class for an expanded clone.

v_gene: TRBV29-1; j_gene: TRBJ2-1; d_gene: TRBD2; abundance: few; CDR3nt: TGCAGCGTTGGAGCGGGAGAATTCGGCGATGAGCAGTTCTTC; CDR3aa: CSVGAGEFGDEQFF
v_gene: TRBV24-1; j_gene: TRBJ1-1; d_gene: TRBD1; abundance: once; CDR3nt: TGTGCCACCAGGATCAAGACAGGGGAGAACACTGAAGCTTTCTTT; CDR3aa: CATRIKTGENTEAFF
v_gene: TRBV12-3/TRBV12-4; j_gene: TRBJ1-5; d_gene: TRBD1; abundance: -; CDR3nt: TGTGCCAGCAGTGCCCACCGGGACAGGGGGCGACGGACTGATCAGCCCCAGCATTTT; CDR3aa: CASSAHRDRGRRTDQPQHF
v_gene: TRBV7-9; j_gene: TRBJ2-5; d_gene: -; abundance: few; CDR3nt: TGTGCCAGCAGCTTAATCGGGAGTGGGGCCTACCAAGAGACCCAGTACTTC; CDR3aa: CASSLIGSGAYQETQYF
v_gene: TRBV20-1; j_gene: TRBJ1-1; d_gene: -; abundance: -; CDR3nt: TGCAGTGCTTCTGGGGGTGCGGTCACTGAAGCTTTCTTT; CDR3aa: CSASGGAVTEAFF
v_gene: TRBV5-1; j_gene: TRBJ1-3; d_gene: -; abundance: -; CDR3nt: TGCGCCAGCAGCTTGGGAGAGGGGCGAGGAAACACCATATATTTT; CDR3aa: CASSLGEGRGNTIYF
v_gene: TRBV28; j_gene: TRBJ2-2; d_gene: -; abundance: -; CDR3nt: TGTGCCAGCAGTAGTAGTTTTACGAGGAAAACCGGGGAGCTGTTTTTT; CDR3aa: CASSSSFTRKTGELFF
v_gene: TRBV6-6; j_gene: TRBJ2-5; d_gene: -; abundance: -; CDR3nt: TGTGCCAGCAGAGACCCGGGGGAAGAGACCCAGTACTTC; CDR3aa: CASRDPGEETQYF
v_gene: TRBV7-9; j_gene: TRBJ2-5; d_gene: TRBD2; abundance: -; CDR3nt: TGTGCCAGCAGCCTCGCGGGAGCCTTCCAAGAGACCCAGTACTTC; CDR3aa: CASSLAGAFQETQYF
v_gene: TRBV20-1; j_gene: TRBJ2-2; d_gene: TRBD1; abundance: -; CDR3nt: TGCAGTGCTAGAGAAGACAGGGGCACCGGGGAGCTGTTTTTT; CDR3aa: CSAREDRGTGELFF
v_gene: TRBV20-1; j_gene: TRBJ1-5; d_gene: -; abundance: many; CDR3nt: TGCAGTGCCACAGCCGGGGAAAACAGCAATCAGCCCCAGCATTTT; CDR3aa: CSATAGENSNQPQHF